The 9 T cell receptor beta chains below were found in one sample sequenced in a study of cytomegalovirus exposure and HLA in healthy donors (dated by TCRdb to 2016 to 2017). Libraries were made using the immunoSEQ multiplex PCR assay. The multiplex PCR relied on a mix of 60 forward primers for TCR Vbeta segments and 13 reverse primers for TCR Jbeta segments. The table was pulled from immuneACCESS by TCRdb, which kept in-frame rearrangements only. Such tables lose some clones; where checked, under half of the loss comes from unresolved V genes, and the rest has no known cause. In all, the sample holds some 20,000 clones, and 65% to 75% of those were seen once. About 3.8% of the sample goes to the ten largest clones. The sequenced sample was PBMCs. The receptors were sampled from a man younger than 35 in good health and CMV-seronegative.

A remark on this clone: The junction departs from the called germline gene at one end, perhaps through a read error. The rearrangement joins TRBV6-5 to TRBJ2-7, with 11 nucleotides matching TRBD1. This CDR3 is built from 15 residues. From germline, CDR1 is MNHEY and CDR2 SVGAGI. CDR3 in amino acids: CASSYSDRGRGEQYF. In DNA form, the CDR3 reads TGTGCCAGCAGCTACTCGGACAGGGGGCGAGGCGAGCAGTACTTC.

The CDR3, as DNA: TGTGCCTGGAGTCGGGTAGCGGGGATGGGCACAGATACGCAGTATTTT. It is translated as CAWSRVAGMGTDTQYF. The V gene is TRBV30, the J gene TRBJ2-3; 8 bases line up with TRBD2. Germline V gene sequence: CDR1 GTSNPN, CDR2 SVGIG (reference sequence). V lost 2 bases and J lost 1; bases outside the gene matches: 8. There are 16 residues in the CDR3.

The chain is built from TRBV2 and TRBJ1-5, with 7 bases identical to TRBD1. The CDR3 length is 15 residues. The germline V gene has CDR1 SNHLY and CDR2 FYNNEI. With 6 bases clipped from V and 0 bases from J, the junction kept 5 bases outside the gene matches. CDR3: CASSRDSLSNQPQHF. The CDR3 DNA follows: TGTGCCAGCAGCAGGGACAGCCTTAGCAATCAGCCCCAGCATTTT.

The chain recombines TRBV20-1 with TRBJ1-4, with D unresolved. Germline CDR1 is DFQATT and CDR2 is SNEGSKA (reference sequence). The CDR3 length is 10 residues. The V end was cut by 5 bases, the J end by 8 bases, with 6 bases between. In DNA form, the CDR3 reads TGCAGTGCTCTAGAGGAAAAACTGTTTTTT. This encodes CSALEEKLFF.

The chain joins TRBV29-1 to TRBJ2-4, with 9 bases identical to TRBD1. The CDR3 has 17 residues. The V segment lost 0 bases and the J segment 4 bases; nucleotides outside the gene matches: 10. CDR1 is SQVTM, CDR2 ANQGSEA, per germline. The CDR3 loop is CSVEDDLGTGQKNIQYF. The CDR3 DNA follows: TGCAGCGTTGAAGACGACCTCGGGACAGGGCAGAAAAACATTCAGTACTTC.

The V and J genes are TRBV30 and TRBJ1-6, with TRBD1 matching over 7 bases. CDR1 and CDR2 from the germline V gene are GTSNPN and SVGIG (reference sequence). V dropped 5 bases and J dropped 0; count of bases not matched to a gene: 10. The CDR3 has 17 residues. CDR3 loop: CAWGTAILSSYNSPLHF. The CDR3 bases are TGTGCCTGGGGGACAGCCATACTCAGCTCCTATAATTCACCCCTCCACTTT.

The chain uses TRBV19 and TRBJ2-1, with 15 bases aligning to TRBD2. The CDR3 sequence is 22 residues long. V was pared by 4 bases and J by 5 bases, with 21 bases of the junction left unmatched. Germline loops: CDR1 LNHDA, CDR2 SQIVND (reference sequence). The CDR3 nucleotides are TGTGCCAGTAGTACTCTACCTGGGACTAGCGGGAGGAACTACCATGAACACAATGAGCAGTTCTTC. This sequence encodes CASSTLPGTSGRNYHEHNEQFF.

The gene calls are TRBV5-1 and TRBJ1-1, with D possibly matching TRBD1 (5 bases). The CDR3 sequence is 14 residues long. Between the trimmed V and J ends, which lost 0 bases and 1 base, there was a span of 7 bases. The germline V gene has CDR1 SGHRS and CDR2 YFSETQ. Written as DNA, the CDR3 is TGCGCCAGCAGCTTGGGCGGGGCGAACACTGAAGCTTTCTTT. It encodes CASSLGGANTEAFF.

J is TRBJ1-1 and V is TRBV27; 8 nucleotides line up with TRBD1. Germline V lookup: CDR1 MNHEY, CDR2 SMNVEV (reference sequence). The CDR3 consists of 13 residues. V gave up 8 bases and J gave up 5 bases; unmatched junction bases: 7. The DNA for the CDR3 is TGTGCCAGCCGGTCAGGGGGCCGTACTGAAGCTTTCTTT. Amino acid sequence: CASRSGGRTEAFF.